The next 16 T cell receptor beta chains were all read from a single sample in a study of T cell changes during pregnancy in multiple sclerosis. Profiling relied on immunoSEQ multiplex PCR, and the TCRdb table lists in-frame clones only, not all of them. The table has about 71,000 clones, around 90% seen once. Sequencing used CD8+ T cells from peripheral blood mononuclear cells, obtained before pregnancy. The origin of the receptors is a female donor with multiple sclerosis, enrolled in a pregnancy study.

The chain employs TRBV7-6 and TRBJ1-5, with unresolved D. The length of the CDR3 is 14 residues. Trimming removed 1 base at V and 6 bases at J, with 10 bases between. In germline, CDR1 is SGHVS, CDR2 FNYEAQ. CDR3 residues: CASSLGGGSQPQHF. The CDR3 bases are TGTGCCAGCAGCTTAGGGGGTGGGAGTCAGCCCCAGCATTTT.

This chain connects TRBV2 to TRBJ1-4; tentative D call: TRBD1 (6 bases). The germline V and J ends were trimmed by 7 bases and 2 bases, with 17 bases remaining between them. CDR1 is SNHLY, CDR2 FYNNEI, per germline. This CDR3 is 16 amino acids long. In DNA, the CDR3 is TGTGCCAGCAACAGGGACCCCCTAGGGACTAATGAAAAACTGTTTTTT. Translating gives CASNRDPLGTNEKLFF. Full variable domain (missing parts from reference TRBV2 and TRBJ1-4): EPEVTQTPSHQVTQMGQEVILRCVPISNHLYFYWYRQILGQKVEFLVSFYNNEISEKSEIFDDQFSVERPDGSNFTLKIRSTKLEDSAMYFCASNRDPLGTNEKLFFGSGTQLSVL.

In DNA, the CDR3 is TGTGCCAGCAGCACGACAGGGTACAACGAGCAGTACTTC. Its protein product is CASSTTGYNEQYF. The chain uses TRBV7-8 and TRBJ2-7, with 7 bases aligning to TRBD1. This CDR3 is 13 amino acids long. Germline CDR1 and CDR2: SGHVS and FQNEAQ. V lost 5 bases to trimming and J lost 5 bases; unmatched junction nucleotides: 6. Together with reference TRBV7-8 and TRBJ2-7, the CDR3 gives the full variable domain: GAGVSQSPRYKVAKRGQDVALRCDPISGHVSLFWYQQALGQGPEFLTYFQNEAQLDKSGLPSDRFFAERPEGSVSTLKIQRTQQEDSAVYLCASSTTGYNEQYFGPGTRLTVT.

The rearrangement uses TRBV5-3 and TRBJ2-3; possible D gene TRBD2, 5 bases. TRBV5-3 counts as an open reading frame of uncertain function. Trimming took off 2 bases at V and 7 bases at J, with 14 bases between the two ends. The CDR3 runs to 14 residues. In DNA form, the CDR3 reads TGTGCCAGAAGCTTAGCGGTAGATCGGAATACGCAGTATTTT. Translated: CARSLAVDRNTQYF.

The chain recombines TRBV7-9 with TRBJ2-7; D remains ambiguous. With 1 base removed from V and 5 bases from J, the gap between germline ends came to 9 bases. The CDR3 has 13 residues. Germline values: CDR1 SEHNR, CDR2 FQNEAQ (reference sequence). The CDR3 DNA is TGTGCCAGCAGCTTAGTTCCTAACCACGAGCAGTACTTC. It yields the protein CASSLVPNHEQYF.

This clone was seen only once. The rearrangement joins TRBV5-1 to TRBJ2-2; 7 positions agree with TRBD1. Trimming at V came to 4 bases and at J to 1 base, leaving 4 bases not matched to a gene. Germline-derived CDR1 and CDR2 are SGHRS and YFSETQ. This CDR3 region has 15 residues. CDR3 residues: CASSVHRGNTGELFF. CDR3 DNA: TGCGCCAGCAGCGTTCACAGGGGGAACACCGGGGAGCTGTTTTTT.

V and J are TRBV30 and TRBJ2-1, with D possibly being TRBD2 (5 bases). The CDR3 is 12 amino acids. Deletions cut 2 bases from V and 5 bases from J, with 7 bases between. Germline V lookup: CDR1 GTSNPN, CDR2 SVGIG (reference sequence). The CDR3 region has the DNA TGTGCCTGGAGTCCGGGGAACAATGAGCAGTTCTTC. Amino acid sequence: CAWSPGNNEQFF.

The CDR3 loop reads CASSLEGQAEKLFF. The CDR3 DNA sequence: TGTGCCAGCAGCTTAGAGGGACAAGCGGAAAAACTGTTTTTT. J is TRBJ1-4 and V is TRBV11-1; TRBD1 might be the D (6 bases). The V gene's germline CDR1 is SGHAT and CDR2 FQDESV (reference sequence). Trimming left V 1 base short and J 8 bases short, with 11 bases between. The CDR3 loop spans 14 amino acids.

V gene TRBV15 combines with J gene TRBJ2-3; TRBD2 aligns across 7 bases. The V segment lost 2 bases and the J segment 6 bases; nucleotides outside the gene matches: 14. This CDR3 comprises 17 residues. In germline, CDR1 is LNHNV, CDR2 YYDKDF (reference sequence). For the CDR3, the DNA is TGTGCCACCAGCAGACCATCCGGGGGGAAGGGATGGGATACGCAGTATTTT. Encoded protein: CATSRPSGGKGWDTQYF.

The gene calls are TRBV6-6 and TRBJ1-1, with 8 bases that match TRBD1. Losses at the gene ends were 0 bases for V and 4 bases for J; bases not matched to a gene: 4. Germline values: CDR1 MNHNY, CDR2 SVGAGI (reference sequence). The CDR3 loop spans 15 amino acids. The CDR3 is CASSYSQGASTEAFF. CDR3 bases: TGTGCCAGCAGTTACTCCCAGGGGGCCAGCACTGAAGCTTTCTTT.

This chain links TRBV13 with TRBJ2-5; 11 positions match TRBD1. J lost 4 bases, V lost 3 bases, and 4 bases had no gene match. CDR1 and CDR2 (germline): PRHDT, FYEKMQ (reference sequence). This CDR3 spans 15 amino acids. CDR3 nucleotides: TGTGCCAGCAGCTTCGGGACAGGGGGATTAGAGACCCAGTACTTC. Residues: CASSFGTGGLETQYF.

The chain uses TRBV12-5 and TRBJ1-6, with 7 bases identical to TRBD1. Germline values: CDR1 LGHNT, CDR2 FRNRAP. This CDR3 has 16 amino acids. The V gene end was trimmed by 0 bases and the J gene end by 7 bases; junction bases not matched to a gene: 6. The CDR3 coding sequence is TGTGCTAGTGGTTTGGTGCCTGGACAGGAGAATTCACCCCTCCACTTT. Its protein is CASGLVPGQENSPLHF.

The chain couples TRBV5-6 to TRBJ1-1; TRBD1 matches at 7 bases. CDR1 is SGHDT, CDR2 YYEEEE, per germline. The trim removed 2 bases at V and 7 bases at J, leaving 2 bases unmatched. The CDR3 is 12 amino acids. CDR3 residues: CASSLQGIEAFF. Here the CDR3 DNA reads TGTGCCAGCAGCTTACAGGGGATTGAAGCTTTCTTT.

CDR3: CTSSQEGQTTSQETQYF. The CDR3 nucleotides are TGCACCAGCAGCCAAGAAGGCCAAACCACTAGCCAAGAGACCCAGTACTTC. V and J are TRBV1 and TRBJ2-5; the table's D call, TRBD2, has no DNA check behind it. TRBV1 is classified as a pseudogene. The CDR3 sequence is 17 residues long.

This clone was seen more than once but under ten times. The rearrangement joins TRBV5-6 to TRBJ2-1, with 11 bases aligning to TRBD2. CDR3 length: 15 residues. Trimming at V came to 2 bases and at J to 7 bases, leaving 5 bases not matched to a gene. The germline V gene encodes CDR1 SGHDT and CDR2 YYEEEE. The CDR3 DNA reads TGTGCCAGCAGCTTCCTAGCGGGGGGAGTGAATGAGCAGTTCTTC. Encoded protein: CASSFLAGGVNEQFF.

The chain joins TRBV7-9 to TRBJ2-7; 9 nucleotides line up with TRBD1. The trim removed 6 bases at V and 1 base at J, leaving 10 bases unmatched. Germline CDR1 SEHNR, CDR2 FQNEAQ (reference sequence). There are 16 residues in the CDR3. DNA for the CDR3: TGTGCCAGCAGTTCTACCCGGGACAGGGTGTCCTACGAGCAGTACTTC. Protein: CASSSTRDRVSYEQYF.